The T cell receptor (beta chain) described here comes from a study of control samples from healthy donors and cancer patients. Profiling relied on immunoSEQ multiplex PCR, and the TCRdb table lists in-frame clones only, not all of them. The sample yields roughly 99,000 clones, 82% seen once. This clone was seen a few times. Germline CDR1 reads MNHEY; CDR2 reads SVGAGI. The junction had 5 bases not matched to a gene; V was cut back by 6 bases and J by 1 base. This CDR3 has 15 residues. Sequenced: blood. The chain links TRBV6-5 to TRBJ2-4; TRBD2 agrees at 8 bases. The receptor was derived from a man in his fifties or sixties in good health. The DNA of the CDR3 is TGTGCCAGCAGAACGGGAGGGTTGGCCAAAAACATTCAGTACTTC. This encodes CASRTGGLAKNIQYF.